The sequence of this T cell receptor beta chain was determined in a study of early T cells in non-severe SARS-CoV-2 infection. This clonotype came up a few times. Individual cDNA molecules carried attached unique molecular identifiers. Each CDR3 protein gets one entry after TCRdb re-called the 5' RACE reads with MiXCR. This table has about 67,000 distinct CDR3 sequences, around 10% appearing once. The TCR sequence derives from an adult who was a healthcare worker with PCR-confirmed SARS-CoV-2 infection or an uninfected control (not recorded which). Sequencing was carried out using whole blood.

CDR3 DNA sequence: TGTGCCAGCAGGGGCTACGAGCAGTACTTC. It translates to CASRGYEQYF. The chain joins TRBV25-1 to TRBJ2-7; no clear D gene. V gave up 6 bases and J gave up 3 bases, with 3 bases separating them. From germline, CDR1 is MGHDK and CDR2 SYGVNS. This CDR3 comprises 10 residues.